These 25 T cell receptor beta chains came from one sample sequenced in a study of response to subunit inactivated influenza vaccine. One entry per CDR3 protein, called by TCRdb with MiXCR from the RT-PCR reads. The table has about 650,000 distinct CDR3 sequences, 15% to 19% seen once. Sequencing was performed on PBMCs from blood, taken 11 to 12 days after vaccination. The receptors derive from a man in his forties or fifties who received an inactivated influenza vaccine.

Many counts were recorded for this clonotype. The chain uses TRBV20-1 and TRBJ2-5, with D possibly TRBD2 on 5 matching bases. Trimming took 3 bases from V and 5 from J, leaving 16 bases between them. The CDR3 is 14 residues long. Germline loops: CDR1 DFQATT, CDR2 SNEGSKA (reference sequence). The CDR3 sequence: CSASRGQSFETQYF. CDR3 in DNA: TGCAGTGCTAGTAGAGGGCAGAGTTTTGAGACCCAGTACTTC.

This clonotype was detected only a few times. The rearrangement links TRBV30 to TRBJ1-1; unclear D gene. The germline V gene encodes CDR1 GTSNPN and CDR2 SVGIG (reference sequence). The CDR3 contains 12 residues. V gave up 2 bases and J gave up 4 bases, with 8 bases separating them. The CDR3 region is CAWSPEGTEAFF. As DNA, the CDR3 is TGTGCCTGGAGTCCCGAGGGCACTGAAGCTTTCTTT.

V usage is TRBV7-9 and J usage is TRBJ2-7, with D perhaps matching TRBD1 (6 bases). This CDR3 has 13 residues. V was trimmed by 5 bases and J by 7 bases, leaving 15 bases between them. Per the germline V gene, CDR1 is SEHNR and CDR2 is FQNEAQ (reference sequence). CDR3 protein: CASSTDSPGEQYF. For the CDR3, the DNA is TGTGCCAGCAGCACGGACAGTCCTGGAGAGCAGTACTTC.

In this sample, this clonotype turned up a few times. This sequence joins TRBV12-3 or TRBV12-4 and TRBJ2-1; 10 nucleotides match TRBD2. V lost 6 bases to trimming and J lost 12 bases; unmatched junction nucleotides: 14. There are 15 residues in the CDR3. The CDR3 reads CASRPPGLASLGQFF. The CDR3, as DNA: TGTGCCAGCAGGCCTCCGGGACTAGCGTCCTTGGGGCAGTTCTTC.

The V call is TRBV10-3, the J call TRBJ2-3, with TRBD1 identical over 9 bases. Germline V gives CDR1 ENHRY, CDR2 SYGVKD. The CDR3 spans 14 residues. With 4 bases clipped from V and 6 bases from J, the junction kept 5 bases outside the gene matches. CDR3 nucleotides: TGTGCCATCAGTGGGGGACAGGGTTGGGATACGCAGTATTTT. Its translation: CAISGGQGWDTQYF.

The chain is built from TRBV29-1 and TRBJ2-1; 7 bases map to TRBD2. The CDR3 covers 14 residues. CDR1 and CDR2 (germline): SQVTM, ANQGSEA. This CDR3 is CSGGGVGSYNEQFF. CDR3 bases: TGCAGTGGTGGGGGGGTTGGGTCCTACAATGAGCAGTTCTTC.

This chain links TRBV19 with TRBJ2-7, with D possibly being TRBD2 (6 bases). The germline CDR1 and CDR2 sequences are LNHDA and SQIVND (reference sequence). Trimming left V 8 bases short and J 6 bases short, with 32 bases between. This CDR3 has 18 residues. The CDR3 spells CASSSGEGGARMGREQYF. CDR3 nucleotide sequence: TGTGCCAGTTCCAGCGGTGAGGGAGGCGCAAGGATGGGGCGCGAGCAGTACTTC.

The V and J genes are TRBV5-5 and TRBJ2-7; D gene uncertain. The CDR3 runs 13 residues. Germline CDR1 and CDR2: SGHKS and YYEKEE (reference sequence). V was clipped by 2 bases and J by 3 bases, with 9 bases between them. In DNA form, the CDR3 reads TGTGCCAGCAGCTTTTTCGTCAGCTACGAGCAGTACTTC. Amino acids: CASSFFVSYEQYF.

In its sample, this clonotype was seen a few times. V usage is TRBV12-3 or TRBV12-4 and J usage is TRBJ2-7; the D call may be TRBD1 or TRBD2 (5 bases each). V was clipped by 7 bases and J by 3 bases, with 19 bases between them. CDR3 size: 15 residues. CDR3 region: CASTFSDGTIYEQYF. For the CDR3, the DNA is TGTGCCAGCACTTTTTCTGACGGGACCATCTACGAGCAGTACTTC.

This clonotype was seen a few times. The gene calls are TRBV29-1 and TRBJ2-5; 8 nucleotides line up with TRBD1. Trimming cost V 8 bases and J 4 bases; bases outside gene matches: 6. The CDR3 extends over 12 amino acids. Germline values: CDR1 SQVTM, CDR2 ANQGSEA. The CDR3 sequence: CSTTDRGETQYF. The CDR3 coding sequence is TGCAGCACAACCGACAGGGGAGAGACCCAGTACTTC.

The rearrangement links TRBV6-1 to TRBJ2-7; 7 positions match TRBD2. Germline V CDR1 and CDR2: MNHNS, SASEGT. V gave up 8 bases and J gave up 3 bases; unmatched junction bases: 7. This CDR3 comprises 13 residues. The CDR3 protein is CASRGQRGYEQYF. CDR3 in DNA: TGTGCCAGCCGAGGCCAGCGGGGCTACGAGCAGTACTTC.

This sequence joins TRBV23-1 and TRBJ2-2; D may match TRBD1 or TRBD2 (5 bases each). TRBV23-1 is reported as an ORF; its role is uncertain. Trimming cost V 4 bases and J 5 bases, with 17 bases left between them. The CDR3 covers 16 residues. CDR3 sequence: CASSPLRGVETGELFF. In DNA form, the CDR3 reads TGCGCCAGCAGTCCCCTCCGAGGGGTCGAGACCGGGGAGCTGTTTTTT.

This clonotype came up a few times. This sequence joins TRBV7-2 and TRBJ2-1, with 11 bases identical to TRBD2. The CDR3 has 16 amino acids. V dropped 2 bases and J dropped 8; count of bases not matched to a gene: 8. Germline V gene sequence: CDR1 SGHTA, CDR2 FQGNSA. CDR3 sequence: CASSLRPASGGYEQFF. In DNA form, the CDR3 reads TGTGCCAGCAGCTTAAGGCCCGCTAGCGGGGGGTATGAGCAGTTCTTC. The variable domain in full, completed from reference TRBV7-2 and TRBJ2-1, reads GAGVSQSPSNKVTEKGKDVELRCDPISGHTALYWYRQSLGQGLEFLIYFQGNSAPDKSGLPSDRFSAERTGGSVSTLTIQRTQQEDSAVYLCASSLRPASGGYEQFFGPGTRLTVL.

The chain carries TRBV5-5 and TRBJ2-7; D not resolved. The CDR3 is 14 residues long. Trimming removed 1 base at V and 2 bases at J, with 10 bases between. Germline V gives CDR1 SGHKS, CDR2 YYEKEE (reference sequence). The CDR3 sequence is CASSLKAETYEQYF. DNA for the CDR3: TGTGCCAGCAGCTTGAAGGCTGAAACCTACGAGCAGTACTTC.

This clonotype showed up many times. V is TRBV28 and J is TRBJ1-5, with D hard to call. Germline assignment: CDR1 MDHEN and CDR2 SYDVKM. The CDR3 is made up of 12 amino acids. Trimming shortened V by 5 bases and J by 3 bases, and 5 bases separated the two germline ends. The CDR3 here is CASSQSNQPQHF. DNA for the CDR3: TGTGCCAGCAGTCAATCCAATCAGCCCCAGCATTTT.

This clonotype was observed at least ten times. This rearrangement joins TRBV28 to TRBJ1-3; the D is unclear. Germline CDR1 and CDR2: MDHEN and SYDVKM. The CDR3 length is 13 residues. The V end lost 5 bases, the J end lost 4 bases, and 9 bases lay between the germline ends. The CDR3 coding sequence is TGTGCCAGCAGTCTAATCCCCGGAAACACCATATATTTT. Translating gives CASSLIPGNTIYF. Filled out from reference TRBV28 and TRBJ1-3, the complete variable domain reads DVKVTQSSRYLVKRTGEKVFLECVQDMDHENMFWYRQDPGLGLRLIYFSYDVKMKEKGDIPEGYSVSREKKERFSLILESASTNQTSMYLCASSLIPGNTIYFGEGSWLTVV.

This clonotype was seen only a few times. Sequence at one end of the junction differs from germline and may be a read error. The rearrangement joins TRBV6-1 to TRBJ1-6; maybe TRBD1 (5 bases). CDR1 MNHNS and CDR2 SASEGT come from the germline V gene. The CDR3 contains 15 residues. CDR3 bases: TGTGCCAGCAGCGAAGTCCGGGGGAAGGGATCACCCCTCCACTTT. Amino acids: CASSEVRGKGSPLHF.

In this sample, this clonotype turned up a few times. The chain couples TRBV12-3 or TRBV12-4 to TRBJ2-1; D is uncertain. The ends were cut back, 3 bases at V and 4 bases at J, with 13 bases in the middle. CDR3 size: 15 residues. The CDR3 region has the DNA TGTGCCAGCAGTTTTCCCCATAAACCGTACAATGAGCAGTTCTTC. This codes for CASSFPHKPYNEQFF.

The gene calls are TRBV19 and TRBJ1-1; TRBD1 is a possible D gene (5 bases). Germline V gene sequence: CDR1 LNHDA, CDR2 SQIVND (reference sequence). V was pared by 8 bases and J by 7 bases, with 17 bases between. CDR3 size: 13 residues. The CDR3 DNA sequence: TGTGCCAGTGCGATGCGTCAGGGTGGTGAAGCTTTCTTT. Protein: CASAMRQGGEAFF.

The table lists this clonotype with a few counts. J is TRBJ2-7 and V is TRBV15, with D perhaps matching TRBD1 (6 bases). The CDR3 is 14 amino acids. Germline CDR1 and CDR2: LNHNV and YYDKDF (reference sequence). V dropped 1 base and J dropped 1 base, with 8 bases sitting between them. The CDR3 DNA reads as TGTGCCACCAGCAGAGTAGGACAGTCCTACGAGCAGTACTTC. This encodes CATSRVGQSYEQYF. The variable domain in full, completed from reference TRBV15 and TRBJ2-7, reads DAMVIQNPRYQVTQFGKPVTLSCSQTLNHNVMYWYQQKSSQAPKLLFHYYDKDFNNEADTPDNFQSRRPNTSFCFLDIRSPGLGDTAMYLCATSRVGQSYEQYFGPGTRLTVT.

This clonotype has a handful of counts. The V call is TRBV4-1, the J call TRBJ2-7; 13 nucleotides align to TRBD2. Germline CDR1 and CDR2: MGHRA and YSYEKL. The junction had 2 bases not matched to a gene; V was cut back by 3 bases and J by 3 bases. The CDR3 consists of 15 residues. The CDR3 loop is CASSQGLAGRYEQYF. The CDR3 DNA sequence: TGCGCCAGCAGCCAGGGACTAGCGGGACGCTACGAGCAGTACTTC.

This clonotype was picked up a small number of times. CDR3 loop: CASSLGGTGGTETQYF. The DNA of the CDR3 is TGCGCCAGCAGCTTGGGCGGGACAGGGGGCACGGAGACCCAGTACTTC. This rearrangement joins TRBV5-1 to TRBJ2-5; 12 bases fit TRBD1. Germline CDR1 reads SGHRS; CDR2 reads YFSETQ. With V trimmed by 0 bases and J by 5 bases, 5 bases remained unmatched. This CDR3 is built from 16 residues.

This clonotype was seen repeatedly, ten times or more. The rearrangement joins TRBV28 to TRBJ1-1; D uncertain. Trimming pared 10 bases from V and 4 bases from J, leaving 16 bases between. The germline V gene encodes CDR1 MDHEN and CDR2 SYDVKM. The CDR3 loop spans 13 amino acids. The CDR3 DNA is TGTGCCACCCAACCGGCGGAGACCACTGAAGCTTTCTTT. Amino acids: CATQPAETTEAFF.

This clonotype was detected a few times. The chain employs TRBV5-5 and TRBJ2-4; no clear D gene. This CDR3 has 16 amino acids. Germline CDR1 is SGHKS and CDR2 is YYEKEE (reference sequence). The ends were cut back, 0 bases at V and 0 bases at J, with 10 bases in the middle. CDR3 coding DNA: TGTGCCAGCAGCTTGGCAGCGAGTCTAGCCAAAAACATTCAGTACTTC. Its protein product is CASSLAASLAKNIQYF.

The V gene is TRBV4-3, the J gene TRBJ2-2; D unclear. The V end was cut by 4 bases, the J end by 5 bases, with 8 bases between. Germline assignment: CDR1 LGHNA and CDR2 YSLEER. This CDR3 is built from 13 residues. DNA for the CDR3: TGCGCCAGCAGCCCTGGGTGGACCGGGGAGCTGTTTTTT. It codes for CASSPGWTGELFF.